This TCR beta chain was captured in a study of shared T cell receptors in the human thymus. Sequencing used immunoSEQ multiplex PCR; TCRdb keeps in-frame clones, though not all of them. The data show about 540,000 clones, 70% to 80% seen once. The data were also submitted as part of a second study, on human thymus T cells. In that study: Donation was from healthy Finnish infants who were having corrective surgery that addressed congenital heart defects. Thymic material originated from resections removed in the course of corrective heart surgery. Thymic and blood repertoires seemed to show skewed V and J gene use. Related research found strongly overlapping thymic repertoires in unrelated individuals.

The sample consisted of thymocytes. This TCR was recovered from a boy less than two years old with a congenital heart defect.

DNA for the CDR3: TGTGCCACCAGCAGAGATGAGACGGGGGAGACCCAGTACTTC. Translating gives CATSRDETGETQYF. The chain employs TRBV15 and TRBJ2-5, with D perhaps TRBD2 (5 bases). The germline V gene has CDR1 LNHNV and CDR2 YYDKDF (reference sequence). This CDR3 has 14 amino acids. The V and J ends lost 0 bases and 5 bases respectively, with 10 bases between them.